Shown below are 31 T cell receptor beta chains from a single sample sequenced in a study of T cell responses to AZD1222 COVID-19 vaccine (dated by TCRdb to the early 2020s). Interpreted using the paper, the time point label stands for: baseline before first vaccination. Receptors were amplified or captured by the immunoSEQ multiplex PCR assay. TCRdb provides this immuneACCESS table in a form limited to in-frame rearrangements. Some clones are lacking; in checked studies, under half of them reflect an unresolved V gene, and why the rest are absent is not known. A total of about 180,000 clones appear in this sample, about 90% of them only once. The ten biggest clones cover approximately 0.49% of the sample. The specimen was peripheral blood, collected on day 0 of AZD1222 vaccination. The receptors shown here come from an adult in good health.

The rearrangement uses TRBV30 and TRBJ2-5; weak D call: TRBD1 (5 bases). In germline, CDR1 is GTSNPN, CDR2 SVGIG (reference sequence). Trimming shortened V by 0 bases and J by 0 bases, and 17 bases separated the two germline ends. There are 17 residues in the CDR3. The CDR3 spells CAWSVRLRQLYQETQYF. The CDR3, as DNA: TGTGCCTGGAGTGTACGATTAAGACAGTTGTACCAAGAGACCCAGTACTTC.

The chain is built from TRBV15 and TRBJ1-2; 7 nucleotides match TRBD1. V shed 0 bases, J shed 7 bases, and the junction held 11 bases outside the gene matches. Germline V CDR1 and CDR2: LNHNV, YYDKDF (reference sequence). The CDR3 is 16 amino acids. As DNA, the CDR3 is TGTGCCACCAGCAGAGATAGGGGACAGCGAAGGGTTGGCTACACCTTC. This translates into CATSRDRGQRRVGYTF.

The CDR3 is CASSPPGRPLSYEQYF. In DNA form, the CDR3 reads TGTGCCAGCAGCCCCCCGGGCAGGCCCCTCTCCTACGAGCAGTACTTC. The rearrangement uses TRBV11-2 and TRBJ2-7; no clear D. Germline CDR1 and CDR2: SGHAT and FQNNGV. The ends were cut back, 5 bases at V and 0 bases at J, with 17 bases in the middle. This CDR3 comprises 16 residues.

The V and J genes are TRBV27 and TRBJ2-7; no clear D gene. This CDR3 has 12 amino acids. Germline V gene sequence: CDR1 MNHEY, CDR2 SMNVEV (reference sequence). V was pared by 8 bases and J by 3 bases, with 11 bases between. CDR3 sequence (DNA): TGTGCCAGCGGGTTCTTGGTCTACGAGCAGTACTTC. Residues: CASGFLVYEQYF.

V gene TRBV10-2 combines with J gene TRBJ1-1; D remains unclear. The CDR3 is 14 amino acids. With 2 bases removed from V and 3 bases from J, the gap between germline ends came to 10 bases. Per the germline V gene, CDR1 is WSHSY and CDR2 is SAAADI. The CDR3 sequence: CASSEIQDHTEAFF. The CDR3 region has the DNA TGCGCCAGCAGTGAGATTCAGGACCACACTGAAGCTTTCTTT.

V gene TRBV9 combines with J gene TRBJ2-5; tentative D call: TRBD1 (5 bases). CDR3 size: 16 residues. V was clipped by 0 bases and J by 3 bases, with 15 bases between them. Germline-derived CDR1 and CDR2 are SGDLS and YYNGEE. The CDR3 nucleotides are TGTGCCAGCAGCGTAGTAGGTCAGGGTCGGGAAGAGACCCAGTACTTC. Translated, it gives CASSVVGQGREETQYF. The full variable domain, in which reference TRBV9 and TRBJ2-5 provide the parts outside the CDR3, is DSGVTQTPKHLITATGQRVTLRCSPRSGDLSVYWYQQSLDQGLQFLIQYYNGEERAKGNILERFSAQQFPDLHSELNLSSLELGDSALYFCASSVVGQGREETQYFGPGTRLLVL.

The V and J genes are TRBV30 and TRBJ2-7; TRBD1 aligns across 8 bases. The germline gives CDR1 GTSNPN, CDR2 SVGIG (reference sequence). V lost 7 bases, J lost 6 bases, and 14 bases stayed unmatched. The CDR3 runs 14 residues. The CDR3, as DNA: TGTGCCTCCAAGGGGGACAGGAATCGCCCCGAGCAGTACTTC. Translation gives CASKGDRNRPEQYF.

This chain links TRBV27 with TRBJ2-5, with D perhaps given as TRBD1 or TRBD2 (5 bases each). Germline V gene data show CDR1 as MNHEY and CDR2 as SMNVEV (reference sequence). V lost 8 bases to trimming and J lost 5 bases, with 18 bases between them. This CDR3 has 14 residues. The chain's CDR3 is CASSLDAWGETQYF. The CDR3 bases are TGTGCCAGCTCACTGGATGCTTGGGGGGAGACCCAGTACTTC.

The gene calls are TRBV4-1 and TRBJ2-5; D is possibly TRBD2 (5 bases). V shed 0 bases and J shed 5 bases, with 13 bases lying between them. CDR3 length equals 15 residues. CDR1 and CDR2 from the germline V gene are MGHRA and YSYEKL. CDR3 bases: TGCGCCAGCAGCCAAGACTTGGAGGTGGATGAGACCCAGTACTTC. Its protein product is CASSQDLEVDETQYF.

There are a few counts of this clone. This chain uses TRBV11-1 with TRBJ2-7; D may be TRBD2 (6 bases). Germline-derived CDR1 and CDR2 are SGHAT and FQDESV (reference sequence). The germline V and J ends were trimmed by 4 bases and 1 base, with 11 bases remaining between them. The CDR3 has 14 residues. The CDR3: CASSSGLDSYEQYF. CDR3 sequence (DNA): TGTGCCAGCAGCTCGGGACTGGATTCCTACGAGCAGTACTTC.

This clone was found a few times. The genes are TRBV5-1 and TRBJ1-4, with 7 bases that match TRBD1. The trim removed 3 bases at V and 8 bases at J, leaving 16 bases unmatched. Germline V gene sequence: CDR1 SGHRS, CDR2 YFSETQ. This CDR3 has 17 residues. The CDR3 region is CASSWDPQTGDIEKLFF. CDR3 nucleotide sequence: TGCGCCAGCAGCTGGGACCCGCAAACAGGGGACATAGAAAAACTGTTTTTT.

The chain recombines TRBV7-9 with TRBJ1-6; 9 nucleotides align to TRBD1. CDR1 and CDR2 (germline): SEHNR, FQNEAQ (reference sequence). CDR3 length equals 14 residues. With 6 bases clipped from V and 11 bases from J, the junction kept 8 bases outside the gene matches. The CDR3 loop is CASRGQGIVAPLHF. The CDR3 DNA is TGTGCCAGCAGGGGACAGGGCATTGTAGCACCCCTCCACTTT.

This chain connects TRBV19 to TRBJ1-2, with D perhaps matching TRBD1 (5 bases). Germline CDR1 and CDR2: LNHDA and SQIVND (reference sequence). The CDR3 runs to 13 residues. The V end lost 5 bases, the J end lost 4 bases, and 11 bases lay between the germline ends. The CDR3 coding sequence is TGTGCCAGTAGTCACCATGACAGCTATGGCTACACCTTC. Translated: CASSHHDSYGYTF.

The CDR3 here is CASSGAGAQETQYF. CDR3 sequence (DNA): TGTGCCAGCAGTGGGGCGGGGGCCCAAGAGACCCAGTACTTC. The rearrangement joins TRBV2 to TRBJ2-5, with a possible D match to TRBD2 (7 bases). CDR3 length: 14 amino acids. Between the trimmed V and J ends, which lost 4 bases and 1 base, there was a span of 10 bases. The V gene's germline CDR1 is SNHLY and CDR2 FYNNEI.

The chain employs TRBV15 and TRBJ1-2, with a possible D match to TRBD1 (5 bases). Per the germline V gene, CDR1 is LNHNV and CDR2 is YYDKDF (reference sequence). Trimming stripped 0 bases from V and 8 bases from J, with 10 bases between. This CDR3 has 13 residues. CDR3 DNA sequence: TGTGCCACCAGCAGAGAAAGGGGAGACGGCTACACCTTC. Protein: CATSRERGDGYTF.

This clone appeared a few times. As DNA, the CDR3 is TGTGCCAGCTCACCAGCCCAGGGGAATGGCTACACCTTC. Amino acid sequence: CASSPAQGNGYTF. The chain recombines TRBV18 with TRBJ1-2; possible D gene TRBD1, 6 bases. The CDR3 has 13 residues. Trimming took 2 bases from V and 6 from J, leaving 10 bases between them. CDR1 and CDR2 from the germline V gene are KGHSH and LQKENI. Based on the CDR3 plus reference TRBV18 and TRBJ1-2, the full variable domain is NAGVMQNPRHLVRRRGQEARLRCSPMKGHSHVYWYRQLPEEGLKFMVYLQKENIIDESGMPKERFSAEFPKEGPSILRIQQVVRGDSAAYFCASSPAQGNGYTFGSGTRLTVV.

This sequence joins TRBV27 and TRBJ2-5, with D possibly matching TRBD1 (7 bases). This CDR3 has 17 residues. V dropped 1 base and J dropped 3 bases, with 18 bases sitting between them. The germline gives CDR1 MNHEY, CDR2 SMNVEV (reference sequence). The CDR3 here is CASSLLSEGAWKETQYF. The CDR3 coding sequence is TGTGCCAGCAGTTTATTGTCGGAGGGGGCTTGGAAAGAGACCCAGTACTTC.

The rearrangement uses TRBV29-1 and TRBJ1-2; perhaps TRBD1 as D (5 bases). Germline lookup yields CDR1 SQVTM and CDR2 ANQGSEA. The V gene lost 6 bases and the J gene lost 4 bases, with 15 bases spanning the gap. CDR3 length equals 13 residues. CDR3 bases: TGCAGCGTCCCAGGCCCCGGGGGCTATGGCTACACCTTC. This sequence encodes CSVPGPGGYGYTF.

The V gene is TRBV12-3 or TRBV12-4, the J gene TRBJ2-5; D not certain. V was shortened by 8 bases and J by 4 bases, with 14 bases between the two germline ends. The CDR3 is 13 residues long. As DNA, the CDR3 is TGTGCCAGCCAAAAGGTGGGAATAGAGACCCAGTACTTC. Translation: CASQKVGIETQYF.

This chain uses TRBV5-5 with TRBJ1-4; no firm D call. The ends were cut back, 4 bases at V and 4 bases at J, with 8 bases in the middle. The CDR3 spans 13 residues. Germline assignment: CDR1 SGHKS and CDR2 YYEKEE (reference sequence). Here the CDR3 DNA reads TGTGCCAGCAGCCGCAGAGTTAATGAAAAACTGTTTTTT. The encoded protein is CASSRRVNEKLFF.

The chain employs TRBV6-5 and TRBJ1-4; 8 bases agree with TRBD1. Germline V gives CDR1 MNHEY, CDR2 SVGAGI. With V trimmed by 6 bases and J by 4 bases, 4 bases remained unmatched. The CDR3 spans 14 residues. The CDR3 here is CASRRTGFNEKLFF. DNA for the CDR3: TGTGCCAGCAGGCGGACAGGGTTTAATGAAAAACTGTTTTTT.

As regards this clone: The same CDR3 can be traced to other DNA sequences in this sample. This chain uses TRBV19 with TRBJ2-2; D remains ambiguous. Germline assignment: CDR1 LNHDA and CDR2 SQIVND (reference sequence). V lost 3 bases and J 0 bases, leaving 8 bases between the germline ends. The CDR3 has 15 residues. CDR3 sequence: CASSMATPNTGELFF. The CDR3 DNA follows: TGTGCCAGTAGTATGGCTACACCGAACACCGGGGAGCTGTTTTTT.

The sample holds one count of this clone. The chain has TRBV7-9 and TRBJ2-1, with D uncertain. The CDR3 spans 12 residues. Between the trimmed V and J ends, which lost 2 bases and 5 bases, there was a span of 4 bases. CDR1 and CDR2 from the germline V gene are SEHNR and FQNEAQ (reference sequence). This CDR3 is CASSLSHNEQFF. The DNA of the CDR3 is TGTGCCAGCAGCTTATCGCACAATGAGCAGTTCTTC.

J is TRBJ2-7 and V is TRBV5-1; 9 bases are shared with TRBD1. This CDR3 comprises 13 residues. Germline values: CDR1 SGHRS, CDR2 YFSETQ. The J segment lost 3 bases and the V segment lost 5 bases, leaving 3 bases of the junction unmatched. The CDR3 spells CASRLGQGYEQYF. The CDR3 DNA is TGCGCCAGCAGACTGGGACAGGGCTACGAGCAGTACTTC. The full variable domain, its missing parts supplied by reference TRBV5-1 and TRBJ2-7, is KAGVTQTPRYLIKTRGQQVTLSCSPISGHRSVSWYQQTPGQGLQFLFEYFSETQRNKGNFPGRFSGRQFSNSRSEMNVSTLELGDSALYLCASRLGQGYEQYFGPGTRLTVT.

The genes are TRBV5-4 and TRBJ1-1, with D possibly being TRBD1 (5 bases). CDR3 size: 15 residues. With 4 bases removed from V and 0 bases from J, the gap between germline ends came to 13 bases. The germline V gene encodes CDR1 SGHNT and CDR2 YYREEE (reference sequence). CDR3 sequence reads: CASSPLDRMNTEAFF. The CDR3, as DNA: TGTGCCAGCAGCCCCTTAGACAGAATGAACACTGAAGCTTTCTTT.

The chain uses TRBV11-1 and TRBJ2-1; 12 bases are a match to TRBD2. CDR1 SGHAT and CDR2 FQDESV come from the germline V gene (reference sequence). V was pared by 3 bases and J by 8 bases, with 5 bases of the junction left unmatched. CDR3 length equals 15 residues. The CDR3 sequence: CASSFATSGSHEQFF. The CDR3 region has the DNA TGTGCCAGCAGCTTCGCGACTAGCGGGAGCCATGAGCAGTTCTTC.

The chain couples TRBV6-4 to TRBJ2-3; no firm D call. Germline assignment: CDR1 MRHNA and CDR2 SNTAGT. Trimming took off 2 bases at V and 6 bases at J, with 9 bases between the two ends. This CDR3 has 13 amino acids. CDR3 in DNA: TGTGCCAGCAGTGACGGGTCGGTGGATACGCAGTATTTT. This sequence encodes CASSDGSVDTQYF.

The chain uses TRBV28 and TRBJ1-3; no firm D call. The CDR3 totals 12 residues. V gave up 5 bases and J gave up 3 bases, with 5 bases separating them. CDR1 and CDR2 from the germline V gene are MDHEN and SYDVKM. CDR3 loop: CASSRSGNTIYF. The CDR3 coding sequence is TGTGCCAGCAGTCGAAGTGGAAACACCATATATTTT.

This clone has more than one count but fewer than ten. V and J are TRBV5-1 and TRBJ1-1; weak D call: TRBD1 (5 bases). V dropped 3 bases and J dropped 4 bases, with 16 bases sitting between them. The germline CDR1 and CDR2 sequences are SGHRS and YFSETQ. The CDR3 spans 15 residues. The CDR3 sequence is CASSSRAPGATEAFF. CDR3 DNA: TGCGCCAGCAGCTCTCGGGCACCCGGGGCCACTGAAGCTTTCTTT.

The chain couples TRBV11-2 to TRBJ2-1, with 9 bases lining up with TRBD1. Germline loops: CDR1 SGHAT, CDR2 FQNNGV. The CDR3 sequence is 13 residues long. The junction had 4 bases not matched to a gene; V was cut back by 4 bases and J by 9 bases. In DNA form, the CDR3 reads TGTGCCAGCAGCTCGGACAGGGGAGGTGAGCAGTTCTTC. It encodes CASSSDRGGEQFF.

This sequence joins TRBV6-5 and TRBJ1-1; D ambiguous. Looked up from germline, CDR1 is MNHEY and CDR2 is SVGAGI. CDR3 length: 16 amino acids. Trimming removed 1 base from V and 1 base from J, with 13 bases in between. The CDR3 nucleotides are TGTGCCAGCAGTTACTGGGCCGCCGAAACGAACACTGAAGCTTTCTTT. Translation: CASSYWAAETNTEAFF.